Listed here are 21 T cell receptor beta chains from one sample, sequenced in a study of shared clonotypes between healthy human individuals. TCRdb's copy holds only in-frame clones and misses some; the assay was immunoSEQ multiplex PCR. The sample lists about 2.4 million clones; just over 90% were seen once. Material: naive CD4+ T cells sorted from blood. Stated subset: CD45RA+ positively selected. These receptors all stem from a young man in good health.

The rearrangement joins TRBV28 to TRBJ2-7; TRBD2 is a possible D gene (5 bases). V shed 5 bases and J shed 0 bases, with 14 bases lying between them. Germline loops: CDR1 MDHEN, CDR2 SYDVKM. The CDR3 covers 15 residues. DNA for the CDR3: TGTGCCAGCAGTATGAGGGAGCCGTACTCCTACGAGCAGTACTTC. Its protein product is CASSMREPYSYEQYF. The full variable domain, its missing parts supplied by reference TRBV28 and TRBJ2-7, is DVKVTQSSRYLVKRTGEKVFLECVQDMDHENMFWYRQDPGLGLRLIYFSYDVKMKEKGDIPEGYSVSREKKERFSLILESASTNQTSMYLCASSMREPYSYEQYFGPGTRLTVT.

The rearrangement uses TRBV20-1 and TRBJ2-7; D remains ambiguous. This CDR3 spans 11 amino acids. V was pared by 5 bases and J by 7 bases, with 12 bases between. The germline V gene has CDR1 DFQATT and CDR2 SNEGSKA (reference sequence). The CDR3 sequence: CSAEDVEEQYF. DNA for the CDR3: TGCAGTGCTGAGGACGTAGAAGAGCAGTACTTC.

This CDR3 is CASSTGGWVNQPQHF. The CDR3 nucleotides read TGTGCCAGTAGTACAGGGGGCTGGGTCAATCAGCCCCAGCATTTT. The chain uses TRBV19 and TRBJ1-5; 8 bases agree with TRBD1. Germline V gene sequence: CDR1 LNHDA, CDR2 SQIVND (reference sequence). The CDR3 covers 15 residues. The J segment lost 3 bases and the V segment lost 4 bases, leaving 5 bases of the junction unmatched. Drawing the rest from reference TRBV19 and TRBJ1-5, the complete variable domain is DGGITQSPKYLFRKEGQNVTLSCEQNLNHDAMYWYRQDPGQGLRLIYYSQIVNDFQKGDIAEGYSVSREKKESFPLTVTSAQKNPTAFYLCASSTGGWVNQPQHFGDGTRLSIL.

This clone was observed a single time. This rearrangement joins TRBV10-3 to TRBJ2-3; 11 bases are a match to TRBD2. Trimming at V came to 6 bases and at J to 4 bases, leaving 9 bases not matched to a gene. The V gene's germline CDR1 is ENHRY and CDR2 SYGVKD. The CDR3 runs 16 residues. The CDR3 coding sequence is TGTGCCATCAGAACCACTAGCGGGAGTCTCGCAGATACGCAGTATTTT. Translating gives CAIRTTSGSLADTQYF.

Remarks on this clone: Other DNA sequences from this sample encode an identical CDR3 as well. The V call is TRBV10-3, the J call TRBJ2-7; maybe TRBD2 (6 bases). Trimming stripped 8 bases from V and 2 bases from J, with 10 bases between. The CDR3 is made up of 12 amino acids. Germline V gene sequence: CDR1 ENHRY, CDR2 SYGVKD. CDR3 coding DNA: TGTGCCATCTCCGGCGGGACCTACGAGCAGTACTTC. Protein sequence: CAISGGTYEQYF.

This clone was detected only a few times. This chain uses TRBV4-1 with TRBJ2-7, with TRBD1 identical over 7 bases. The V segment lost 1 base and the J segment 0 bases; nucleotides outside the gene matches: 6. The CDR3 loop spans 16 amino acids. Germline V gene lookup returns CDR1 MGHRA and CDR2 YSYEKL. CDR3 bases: TGCGCCAGCAGCCAAGGACAGGGCCGTTACTCCTACGAGCAGTACTTC. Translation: CASSQGQGRYSYEQYF.

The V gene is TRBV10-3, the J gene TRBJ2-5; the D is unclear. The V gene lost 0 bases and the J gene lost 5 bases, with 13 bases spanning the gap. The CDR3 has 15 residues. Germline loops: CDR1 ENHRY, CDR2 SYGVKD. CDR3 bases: TGTGCCATCAGTGAGTCGACTCTGGCACGGGAGACCCAGTACTTC. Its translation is CAISESTLARETQYF.

Written as DNA, the CDR3 is TGTGCCAGCAGTGCCCAGCGAGGGACAGGGGCCTACAATGAGCAGTTCTTC. It is translated as CASSAQRGTGAYNEQFF. The chain employs TRBV6-1 and TRBJ2-1; 10 bases agree with TRBD1. CDR1 is MNHNS and CDR2 is SASEGT in the germline V gene. CDR3 size: 17 residues. The V segment lost 4 bases and the J segment 2 bases; nucleotides outside the gene matches: 8.

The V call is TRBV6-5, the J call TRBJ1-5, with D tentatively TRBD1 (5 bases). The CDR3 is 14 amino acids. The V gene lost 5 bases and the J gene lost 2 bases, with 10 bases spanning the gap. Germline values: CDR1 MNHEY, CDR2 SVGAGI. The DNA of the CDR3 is TGTGCCAGCAGTCCACAGGTTGGCAATCAGCCCCAGCATTTT. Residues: CASSPQVGNQPQHF.

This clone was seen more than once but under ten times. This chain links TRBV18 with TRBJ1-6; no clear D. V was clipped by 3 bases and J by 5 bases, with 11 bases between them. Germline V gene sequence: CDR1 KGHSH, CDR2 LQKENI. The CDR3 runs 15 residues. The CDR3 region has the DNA TGTGCCAGCTCACCTGATCCCTTGGATAATTCACCCCTCCACTTT. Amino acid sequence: CASSPDPLDNSPLHF. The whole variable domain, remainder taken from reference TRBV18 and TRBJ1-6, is NAGVMQNPRHLVRRRGQEARLRCSPMKGHSHVYWYRQLPEEGLKFMVYLQKENIIDESGMPKERFSAEFPKEGPSILRIQQVVRGDSAAYFCASSPDPLDNSPLHFGNGTRLTVT.

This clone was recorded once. As DNA, the CDR3 is TGTGCCATCGGTCCAGGGGTTGGCCAAGAGACCCAGTACTTC. Its translation: CAIGPGVGQETQYF. This rearrangement joins TRBV10-3 to TRBJ2-5; the D gene is possibly TRBD1 (6 bases). In germline, CDR1 is ENHRY, CDR2 SYGVKD. V was pared by 8 bases and J by 1 base, with 14 bases between. The CDR3 consists of 14 residues.

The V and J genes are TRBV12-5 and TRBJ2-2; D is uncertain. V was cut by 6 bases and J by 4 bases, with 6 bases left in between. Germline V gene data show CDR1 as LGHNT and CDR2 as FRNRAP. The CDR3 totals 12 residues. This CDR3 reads CASGLSTGELFF. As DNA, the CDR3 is TGTGCTAGTGGCCTAAGCACCGGGGAGCTGTTTTTT.

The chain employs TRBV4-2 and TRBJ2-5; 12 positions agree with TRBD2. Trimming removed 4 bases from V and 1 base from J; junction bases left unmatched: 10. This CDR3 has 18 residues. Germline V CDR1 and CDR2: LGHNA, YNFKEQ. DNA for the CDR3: TGTGCCAGCAGCCCGGAGACTCCACTAGCGGGGGGCCAAGAGACCCAGTACTTC. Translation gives CASSPETPLAGGQETQYF.

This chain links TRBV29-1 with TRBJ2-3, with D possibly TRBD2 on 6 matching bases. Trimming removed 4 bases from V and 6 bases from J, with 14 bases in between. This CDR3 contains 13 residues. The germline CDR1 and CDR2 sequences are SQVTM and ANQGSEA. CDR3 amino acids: CSVVGGPGDTQYF. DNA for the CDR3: TGCAGCGTTGTTGGAGGGCCGGGGGATACGCAGTATTTT.

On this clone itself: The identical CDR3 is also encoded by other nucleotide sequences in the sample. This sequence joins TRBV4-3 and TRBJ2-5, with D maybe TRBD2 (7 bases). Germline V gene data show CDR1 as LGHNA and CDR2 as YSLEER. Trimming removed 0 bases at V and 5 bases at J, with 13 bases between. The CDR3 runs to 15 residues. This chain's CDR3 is CASSQDTGGGETQYF. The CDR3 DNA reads TGCGCCAGCAGCCAAGATACGGGGGGCGGGGAGACCCAGTACTTC.

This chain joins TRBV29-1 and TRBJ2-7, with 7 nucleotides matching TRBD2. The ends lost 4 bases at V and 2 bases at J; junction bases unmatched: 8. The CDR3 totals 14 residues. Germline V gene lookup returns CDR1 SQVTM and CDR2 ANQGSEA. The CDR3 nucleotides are TGCAGCGTTGGCCTGGTTGCGGGAGCCTACGAGCAGTACTTC. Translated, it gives CSVGLVAGAYEQYF.

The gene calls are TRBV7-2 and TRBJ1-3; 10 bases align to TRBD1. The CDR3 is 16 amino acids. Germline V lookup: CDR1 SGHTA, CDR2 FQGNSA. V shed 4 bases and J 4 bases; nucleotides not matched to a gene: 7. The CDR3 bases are TGTGCCAGCAGCTCGGATCGACAGGGGGCGGGAAACACCATATATTTT. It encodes CASSSDRQGAGNTIYF.

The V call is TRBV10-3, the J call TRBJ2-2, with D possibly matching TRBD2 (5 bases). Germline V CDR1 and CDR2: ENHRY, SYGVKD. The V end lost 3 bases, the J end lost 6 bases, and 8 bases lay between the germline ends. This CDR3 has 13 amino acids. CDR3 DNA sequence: TGTGCCATCAGTGATAAGAGGGCCGGGGAGCTGTTTTTT. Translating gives CAISDKRAGELFF.

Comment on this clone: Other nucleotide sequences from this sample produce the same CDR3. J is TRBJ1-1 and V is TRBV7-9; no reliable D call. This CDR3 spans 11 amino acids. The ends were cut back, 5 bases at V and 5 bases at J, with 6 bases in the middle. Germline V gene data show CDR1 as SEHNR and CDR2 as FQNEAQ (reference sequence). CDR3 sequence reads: CASSLWTEAFF. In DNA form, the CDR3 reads TGTGCCAGCAGCCTATGGACTGAAGCTTTCTTT.

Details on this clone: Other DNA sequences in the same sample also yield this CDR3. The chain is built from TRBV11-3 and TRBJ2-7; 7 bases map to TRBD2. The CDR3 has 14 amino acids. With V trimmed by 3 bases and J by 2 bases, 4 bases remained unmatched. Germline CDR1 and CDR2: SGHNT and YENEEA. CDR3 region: CASSFGGGAYEQYF. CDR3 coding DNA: TGTGCCAGCAGCTTCGGCGGGGGTGCCTACGAGCAGTACTTC.

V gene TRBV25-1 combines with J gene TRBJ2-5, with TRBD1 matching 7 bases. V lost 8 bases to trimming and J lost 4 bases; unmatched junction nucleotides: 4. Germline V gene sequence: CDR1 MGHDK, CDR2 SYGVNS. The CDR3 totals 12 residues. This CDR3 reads CASGGQLETQYF. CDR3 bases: TGTGCCAGCGGGGGACAGTTAGAGACCCAGTACTTC. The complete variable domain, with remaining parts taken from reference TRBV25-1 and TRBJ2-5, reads EADIYQTPRYLVIGTGKKITLECSQTMGHDKMYWYQQDPGMELHLIHYSYGVNSTEKGDLSSESTVSRIRTEHFPLTLESARPSHTSQYLCASGGQLETQYFGPGTRLLVL.